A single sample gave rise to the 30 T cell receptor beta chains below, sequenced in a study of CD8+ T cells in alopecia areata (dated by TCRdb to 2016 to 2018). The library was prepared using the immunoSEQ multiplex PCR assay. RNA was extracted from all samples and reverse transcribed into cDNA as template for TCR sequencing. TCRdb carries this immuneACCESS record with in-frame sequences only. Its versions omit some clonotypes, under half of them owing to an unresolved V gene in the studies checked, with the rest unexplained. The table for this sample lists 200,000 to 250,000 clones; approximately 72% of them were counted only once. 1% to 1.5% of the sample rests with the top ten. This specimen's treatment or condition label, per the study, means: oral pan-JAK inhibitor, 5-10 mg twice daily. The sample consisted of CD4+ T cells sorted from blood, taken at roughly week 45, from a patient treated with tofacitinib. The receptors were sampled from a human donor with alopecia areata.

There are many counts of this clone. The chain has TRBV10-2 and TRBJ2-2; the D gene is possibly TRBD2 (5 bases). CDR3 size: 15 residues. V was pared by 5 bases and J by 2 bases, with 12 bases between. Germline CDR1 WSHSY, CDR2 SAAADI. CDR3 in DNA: TGCGCCAGCAGTCTTACCGGGGTCAACACCGGGGAGCTGTTTTTT. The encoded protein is CASSLTGVNTGELFF.

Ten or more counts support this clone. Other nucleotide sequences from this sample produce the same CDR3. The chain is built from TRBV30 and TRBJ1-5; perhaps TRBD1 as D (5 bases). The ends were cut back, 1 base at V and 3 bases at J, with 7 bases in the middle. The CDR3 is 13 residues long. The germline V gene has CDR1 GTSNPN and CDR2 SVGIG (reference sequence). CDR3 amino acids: CAWSGGDNQPQHF. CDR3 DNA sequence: TGTGCCTGGAGTGGAGGGGACAATCAGCCCCAGCATTTT.

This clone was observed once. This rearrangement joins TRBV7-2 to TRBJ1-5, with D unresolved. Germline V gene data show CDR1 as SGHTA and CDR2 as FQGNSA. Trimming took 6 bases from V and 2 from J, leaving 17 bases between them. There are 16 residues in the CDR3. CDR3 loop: CASSPWPSPGNQPQHF. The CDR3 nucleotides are TGTGCCAGCAGTCCTTGGCCATCTCCCGGCAATCAGCCCCAGCATTTT.

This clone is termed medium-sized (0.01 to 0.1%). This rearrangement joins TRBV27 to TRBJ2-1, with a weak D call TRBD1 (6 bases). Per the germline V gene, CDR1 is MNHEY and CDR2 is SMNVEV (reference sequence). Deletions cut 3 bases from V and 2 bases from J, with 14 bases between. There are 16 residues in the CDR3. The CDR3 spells CASSFRRDNPYNEQFF. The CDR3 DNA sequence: TGTGCCAGCAGTTTCCGCCGGGACAACCCCTACAATGAGCAGTTCTTC.

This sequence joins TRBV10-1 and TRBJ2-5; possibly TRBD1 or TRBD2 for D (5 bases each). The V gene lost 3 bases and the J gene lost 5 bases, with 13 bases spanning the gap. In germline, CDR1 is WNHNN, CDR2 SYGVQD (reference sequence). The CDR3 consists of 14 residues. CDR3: CASSDRETGETQYF. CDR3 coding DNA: TGCGCCAGCAGTGACAGGGAGACGGGGGAGACCCAGTACTTC.

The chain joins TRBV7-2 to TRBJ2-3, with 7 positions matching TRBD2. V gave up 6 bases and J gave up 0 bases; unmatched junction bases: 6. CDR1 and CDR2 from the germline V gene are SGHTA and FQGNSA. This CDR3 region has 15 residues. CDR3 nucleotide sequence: TGTGCCAGCAGATTCGGCGGGGGAAGCACAGATACGCAGTATTTT. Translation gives CASRFGGGSTDTQYF.

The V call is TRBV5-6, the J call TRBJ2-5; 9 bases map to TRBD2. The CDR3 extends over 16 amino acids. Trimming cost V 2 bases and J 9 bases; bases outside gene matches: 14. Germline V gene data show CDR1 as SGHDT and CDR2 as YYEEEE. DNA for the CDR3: TGTGCCAGCAGCTTTTTTGCGGGGGGGCCGGAGGTGGCCCAGTACTTC. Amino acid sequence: CASSFFAGGPEVAQYF.

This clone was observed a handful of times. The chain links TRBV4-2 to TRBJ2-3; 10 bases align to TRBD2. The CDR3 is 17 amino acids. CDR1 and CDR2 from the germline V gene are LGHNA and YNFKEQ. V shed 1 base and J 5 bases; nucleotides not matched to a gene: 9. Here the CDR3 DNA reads TGTGCCAGCAGCCAAGGAGGAACTAGCGGGGCCATAGATACGCAGTATTTT. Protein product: CASSQGGTSGAIDTQYF.

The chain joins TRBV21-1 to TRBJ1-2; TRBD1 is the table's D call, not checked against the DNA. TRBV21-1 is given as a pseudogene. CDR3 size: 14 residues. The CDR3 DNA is TGTGCCAGCAGCTTCAGGGAAATCGGCTATGGCTACACCTTC. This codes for CASSFREIGYGYTF.

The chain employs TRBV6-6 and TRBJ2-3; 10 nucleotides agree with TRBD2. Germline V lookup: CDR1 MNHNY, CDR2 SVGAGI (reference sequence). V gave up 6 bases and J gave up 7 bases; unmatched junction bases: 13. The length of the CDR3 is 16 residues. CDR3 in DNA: TGTGCCAGCAGCAGTCAACTAGCGGGGAAAATCAATACGCAGTATTTT. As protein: CASSSQLAGKINTQYF.

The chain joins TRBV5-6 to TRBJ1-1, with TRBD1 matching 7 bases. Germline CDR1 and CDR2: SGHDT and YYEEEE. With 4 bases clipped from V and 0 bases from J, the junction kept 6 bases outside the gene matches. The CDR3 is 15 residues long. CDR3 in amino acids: CASSPEDRLNTEAFF. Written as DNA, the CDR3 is TGTGCCAGCAGCCCGGAGGACAGGCTGAACACTGAAGCTTTCTTT.

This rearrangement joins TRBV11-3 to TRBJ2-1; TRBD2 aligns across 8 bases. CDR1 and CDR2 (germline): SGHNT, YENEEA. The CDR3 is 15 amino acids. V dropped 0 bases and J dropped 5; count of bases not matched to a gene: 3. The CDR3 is CASSLDPGGNNEQFF. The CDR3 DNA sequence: TGTGCCAGCAGCTTAGACCCGGGGGGGAACAATGAGCAGTTCTTC.

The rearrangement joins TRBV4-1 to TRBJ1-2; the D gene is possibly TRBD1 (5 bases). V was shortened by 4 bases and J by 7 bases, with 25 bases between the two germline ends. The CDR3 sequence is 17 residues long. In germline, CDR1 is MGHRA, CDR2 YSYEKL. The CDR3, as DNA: TGCGCCAGCAGCCTGCGTGACGTGTCTAATACAGGATTTGGCTACACCTTC. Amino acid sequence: CASSLRDVSNTGFGYTF.

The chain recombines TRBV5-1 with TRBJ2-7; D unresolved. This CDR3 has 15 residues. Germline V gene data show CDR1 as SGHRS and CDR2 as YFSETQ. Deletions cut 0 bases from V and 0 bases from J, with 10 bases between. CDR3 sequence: CASSLDGTISYEQYF. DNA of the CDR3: TGCGCCAGCAGCTTGGACGGAACCATCTCCTACGAGCAGTACTTC.

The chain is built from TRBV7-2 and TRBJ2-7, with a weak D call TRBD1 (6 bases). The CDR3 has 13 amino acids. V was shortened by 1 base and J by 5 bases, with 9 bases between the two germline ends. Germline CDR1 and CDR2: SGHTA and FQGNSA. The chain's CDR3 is CASSLGGGNEQYF. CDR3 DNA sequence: TGTGCCAGCAGCTTAGGAGGGGGTAACGAGCAGTACTTC.

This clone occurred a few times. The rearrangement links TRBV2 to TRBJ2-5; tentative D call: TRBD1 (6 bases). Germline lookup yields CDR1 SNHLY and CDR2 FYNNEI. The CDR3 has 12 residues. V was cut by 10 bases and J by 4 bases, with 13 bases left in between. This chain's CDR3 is CANRGQTETQYF. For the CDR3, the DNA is TGTGCCAACAGAGGACAGACAGAGACCCAGTACTTC. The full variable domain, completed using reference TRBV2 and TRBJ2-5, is EPEVTQTPSHQVTQMGQEVILRCVPISNHLYFYWYRQILGQKVEFLVSFYNNEISEKSEIFDDQFSVERPDGSNFTLKIRSTKLEDSAMYFCANRGQTETQYFGPGTRLLVL.

DNA of the CDR3: TGTGAGATTCAGGGCTACAATGAGCAGTTCTTC. Its protein is CEIQGYNEQFF. V gene TRBV7-9 combines with J gene TRBJ2-1, with D possibly TRBD1 on 5 matching bases. This CDR3 contains 11 residues. The V gene's germline CDR1 is SEHNR and CDR2 FQNEAQ (reference sequence).

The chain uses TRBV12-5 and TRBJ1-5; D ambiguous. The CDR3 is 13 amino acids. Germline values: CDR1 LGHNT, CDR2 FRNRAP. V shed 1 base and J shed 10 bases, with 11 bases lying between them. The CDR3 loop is CASGLEGIGPQHF. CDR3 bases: TGTGCTAGTGGTTTGGAGGGTATTGGTCCCCAGCATTTT.

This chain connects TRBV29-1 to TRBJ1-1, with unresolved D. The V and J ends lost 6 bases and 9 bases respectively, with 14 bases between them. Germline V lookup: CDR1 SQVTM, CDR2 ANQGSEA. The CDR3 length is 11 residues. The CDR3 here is CSVGATGKAFF. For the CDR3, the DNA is TGCAGCGTGGGTGCGACCGGGAAAGCTTTCTTT.

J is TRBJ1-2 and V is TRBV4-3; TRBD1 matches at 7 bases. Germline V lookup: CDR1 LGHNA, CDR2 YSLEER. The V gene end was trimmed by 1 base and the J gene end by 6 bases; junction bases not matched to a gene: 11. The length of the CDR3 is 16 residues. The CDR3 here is CASSQALTGLADGYTF. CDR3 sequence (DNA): TGCGCCAGCAGCCAAGCGCTGACAGGGCTCGCAGATGGCTACACCTTC.

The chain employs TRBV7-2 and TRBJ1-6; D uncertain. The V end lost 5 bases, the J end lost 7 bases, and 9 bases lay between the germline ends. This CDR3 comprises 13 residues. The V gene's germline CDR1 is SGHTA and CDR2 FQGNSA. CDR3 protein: CASSLPPNSPLHF. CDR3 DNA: TGTGCCAGCAGCCTCCCGCCGAATTCACCCCTCCACTTT.

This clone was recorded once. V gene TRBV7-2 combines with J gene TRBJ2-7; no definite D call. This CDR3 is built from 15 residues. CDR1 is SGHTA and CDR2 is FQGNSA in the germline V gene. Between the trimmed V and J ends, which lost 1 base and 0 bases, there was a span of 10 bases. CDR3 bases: TGTGCCAGCAGCTTAGTTTTAGGTGGCTCCTACGAGCAGTACTTC. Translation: CASSLVLGGSYEQYF.

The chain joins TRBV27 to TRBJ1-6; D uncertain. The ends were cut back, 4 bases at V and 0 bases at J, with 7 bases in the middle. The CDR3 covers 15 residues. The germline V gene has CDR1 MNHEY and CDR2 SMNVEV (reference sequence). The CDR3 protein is CASSSGSSYNSPLHF. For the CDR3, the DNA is TGTGCCAGCAGTTCCGGGAGCTCCTATAATTCACCCCTCCACTTT.

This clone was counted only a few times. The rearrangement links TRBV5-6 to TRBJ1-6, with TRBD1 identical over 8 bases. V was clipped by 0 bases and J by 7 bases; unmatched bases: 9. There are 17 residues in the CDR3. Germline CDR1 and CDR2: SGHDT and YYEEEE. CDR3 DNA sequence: TGTGCCAGCAGCTTGGAGGTCAGGGGGCGAAGGAATTCACCCCTCCACTTT. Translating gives CASSLEVRGRRNSPLHF. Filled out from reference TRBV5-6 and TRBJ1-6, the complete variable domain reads DAGVTQSPTHLIKTRGQQVTLRCSPKSGHDTVSWYQQALGQGPQFIFQYYEEEERQRGNFPDRFSGHQFPNYSSELNVNALLLGDSALYLCASSLEVRGRRNSPLHFGNGTRLTVT.

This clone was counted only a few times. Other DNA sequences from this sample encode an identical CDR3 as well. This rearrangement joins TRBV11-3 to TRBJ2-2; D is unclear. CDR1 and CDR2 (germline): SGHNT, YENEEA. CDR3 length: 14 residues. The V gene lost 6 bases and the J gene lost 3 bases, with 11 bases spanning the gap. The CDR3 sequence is CASSFGQYTGELFF. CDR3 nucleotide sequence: TGTGCCAGCAGTTTTGGGCAGTACACCGGGGAGCTGTTTTTT.

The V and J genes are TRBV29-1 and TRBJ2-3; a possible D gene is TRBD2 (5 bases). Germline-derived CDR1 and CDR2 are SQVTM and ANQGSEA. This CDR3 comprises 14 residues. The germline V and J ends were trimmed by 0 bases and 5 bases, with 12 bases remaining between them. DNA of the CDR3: TGCAGCGTTGAAGAATCGATCCGGGGAGATACGCAGTATTTT. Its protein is CSVEESIRGDTQYF.

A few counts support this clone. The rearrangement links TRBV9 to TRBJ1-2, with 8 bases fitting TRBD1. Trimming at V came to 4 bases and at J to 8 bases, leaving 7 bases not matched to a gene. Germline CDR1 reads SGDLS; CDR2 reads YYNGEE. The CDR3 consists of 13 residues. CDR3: CASSFDRGRGYTF. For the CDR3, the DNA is TGTGCCAGCAGCTTCGACAGGGGACGGGGCTACACCTTC.

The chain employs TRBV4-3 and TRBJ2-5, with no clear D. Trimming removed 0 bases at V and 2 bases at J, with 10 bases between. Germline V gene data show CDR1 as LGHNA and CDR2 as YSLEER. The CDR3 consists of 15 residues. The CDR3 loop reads CASSQDLTRQETQYF. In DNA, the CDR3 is TGCGCCAGCAGCCAAGACTTGACACGTCAAGAGACCCAGTACTTC.

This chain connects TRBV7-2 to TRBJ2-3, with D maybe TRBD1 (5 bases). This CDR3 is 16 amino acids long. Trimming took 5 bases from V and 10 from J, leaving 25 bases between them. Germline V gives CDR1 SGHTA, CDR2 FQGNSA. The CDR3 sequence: CASSLGPRLLTTAQYF. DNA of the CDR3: TGTGCCAGCAGCCTGGGGCCGAGGTTATTAACAACGGCGCAGTATTTT. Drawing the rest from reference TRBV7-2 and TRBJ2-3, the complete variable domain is GAGVSQSPSNKVTEKGKDVELRCDPISGHTALYWYRQSLGQGLEFLIYFQGNSAPDKSGLPSDRFSAERTGGSVSTLTIQRTQQEDSAVYLCASSLGPRLLTTAQYFGPGTRLTVL.

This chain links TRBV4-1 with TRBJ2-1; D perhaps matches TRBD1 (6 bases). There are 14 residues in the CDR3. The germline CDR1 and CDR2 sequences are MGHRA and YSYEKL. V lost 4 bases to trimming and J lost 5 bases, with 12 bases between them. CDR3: CASSREDRNNEQFF. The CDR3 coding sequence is TGCGCCAGCAGCCGAGAGGACAGAAACAATGAGCAGTTCTTC.